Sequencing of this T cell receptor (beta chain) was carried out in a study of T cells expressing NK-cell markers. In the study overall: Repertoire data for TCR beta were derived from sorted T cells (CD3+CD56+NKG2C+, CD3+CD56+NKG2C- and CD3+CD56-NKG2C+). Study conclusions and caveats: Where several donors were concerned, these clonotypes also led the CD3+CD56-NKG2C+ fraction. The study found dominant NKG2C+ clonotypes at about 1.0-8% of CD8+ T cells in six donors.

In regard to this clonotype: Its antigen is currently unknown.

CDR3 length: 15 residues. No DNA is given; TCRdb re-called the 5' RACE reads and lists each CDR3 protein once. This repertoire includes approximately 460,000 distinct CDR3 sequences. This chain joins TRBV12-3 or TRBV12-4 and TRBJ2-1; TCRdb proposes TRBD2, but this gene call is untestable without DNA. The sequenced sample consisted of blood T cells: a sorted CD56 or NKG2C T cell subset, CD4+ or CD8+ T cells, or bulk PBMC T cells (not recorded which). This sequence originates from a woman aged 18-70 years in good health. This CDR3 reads CASSIPGLENNEQFF.